A single sample gave rise to the 5 T cell receptor beta chains below, sequenced in a study of T cells after posttransplantation cyclophosphamide. This table comes from immunoSEQ multiplex PCR, and its TCRdb copy is limited to in-frame clones, with some not included. This record lists 40,000 to 60,000 clones, none seen once only, and the top ten clones contain 2.2%. Source material: PBMCs. The receptor source for this set is a man aged 35 to 55 in good health, CMV-negative, and a related stem cell transplant donor.

Many counts were recorded for this clone. The V and J genes are TRBV6-5 and TRBJ1-1; a possible D gene is TRBD1 (6 bases). CDR3 length equals 15 residues. The V end lost 0 bases, the J end lost 4 bases, and 12 bases lay between the germline ends. Germline loops: CDR1 MNHEY, CDR2 SVGAGI. The CDR3 loop is CASSYSEGGGTEAFF. CDR3 DNA sequence: TGTGCCAGCAGTTACTCTGAGGGAGGGGGCACTGAAGCTTTCTTT.

There are many counts of this clone. This chain joins TRBV10-3 and TRBJ2-3; D is perhaps TRBD1 (6 bases). The germline V gene encodes CDR1 ENHRY and CDR2 SYGVKD. CDR3 length: 16 residues. Trimming took 10 bases from V and 3 from J, leaving 23 bases between them. The CDR3 coding sequence is TGTGCCAGCCAACCGGGACAAGATATGATAACAGATACGCAGTATTTT. This encodes CASQPGQDMITDTQYF.

This clone has just a few counts. V gene TRBV7-9 combines with J gene TRBJ2-1; TRBD2 matches 9 bases. V was pared by 3 bases and J by 6 bases, with 3 bases of the junction left unmatched. Germline CDR1 is SEHNR and CDR2 is FQNEAQ (reference sequence). The CDR3 length is 14 residues. The CDR3, as DNA: TGTGCCAGCAGCTTGTCTAGCGGGATCAATGAGCAGTTCTTC. As protein: CASSLSSGINEQFF. Combining the CDR3 with reference TRBV7-9 and TRBJ2-1 gives the whole variable domain DTGVSQNPRHKITKRGQNVTFRCDPISEHNRLYWYRQTLGQGPEFLTYFQNEAQLEKSRLLSDRFSAERPKGSFSTLEIQRTEQGDSAMYLCASSLSSGINEQFFGPGTRLTVL.

This clone was counted at least ten times. The rearrangement joins TRBV11-2 to TRBJ1-4; 8 bases map to TRBD1. J gave up 8 bases and V 5 bases, and 13 bases lay outside the gene matches. Germline CDR1 reads SGHAT; CDR2 reads FQNNGV. The CDR3 length is 16 residues. CDR3 nucleotides: TGTGCCAGCAGCCCCGCCGGACAGGGATTTTGGGAAAAACTGTTTTTT. Protein product: CASSPAGQGFWEKLFF.

There are many counts of this clone. CDR3: CASSPGQTGDYGYTF. The CDR3 DNA follows: TGCGCCAGCAGCCCGGGACAGACGGGCGACTATGGCTACACCTTC. The rearrangement links TRBV5-1 to TRBJ1-2, with TRBD1 identical over 7 bases. Trimming at V came to 4 bases and at J to 3 bases, leaving 9 bases not matched to a gene. The CDR3 totals 15 residues. In germline, CDR1 is SGHRS, CDR2 YFSETQ.